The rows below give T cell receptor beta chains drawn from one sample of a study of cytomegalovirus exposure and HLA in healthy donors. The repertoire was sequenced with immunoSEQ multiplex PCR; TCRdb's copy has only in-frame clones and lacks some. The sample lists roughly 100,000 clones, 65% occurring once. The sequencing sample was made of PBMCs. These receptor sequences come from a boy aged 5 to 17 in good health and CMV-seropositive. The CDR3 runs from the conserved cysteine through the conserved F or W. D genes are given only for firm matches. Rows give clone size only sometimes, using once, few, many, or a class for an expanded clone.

CDR3 DNA: TGTGCCAGCAGTGAACGAACAGGGGAGGCCGGGGAGCTGTTTTTT
CDR3 protein: CASSERTGEAGELFF
D gene: NA
CDR3 length: 15
V gene: TRBV6-4
clone size: NA
J gene: TRBJ2-2

CDR3 DNA: TGTGCCAGCAGCTTACAGGGGGCGCGAGAAAAACTGTTTTTT
CDR3 protein: CASSLQGAREKLFF
D gene: TRBD1
CDR3 length: 14
V gene: TRBV7-9
clone size: few
J gene: TRBJ1-4

CDR3 DNA: TGTGCCAGTAGTATTGCCCTGACAGGGGCTAAAAACATTCAGTACTTC
CDR3 protein: CASSIALTGAKNIQYF
D gene: TRBD1
CDR3 length: 16
V gene: TRBV19
clone size: few
J gene: TRBJ2-4

CDR3 DNA: TGCGCCAGCAGCCAAAGTTTGGGCAGGGATGAAAAACTGTTTTTT
CDR3 protein: CASSQSLGRDEKLFF
D gene: NA
CDR3 length: 15
V gene: TRBV4-3
clone size: NA
J gene: TRBJ1-4

CDR3 DNA: TGTGCCAGCAGTTCCCGGTCGAACTACGAGCAGTACTTC
CDR3 protein: CASSSRSNYEQYF
D gene: NA
CDR3 length: 13
V gene: TRBV5-6
clone size: NA
J gene: TRBJ2-7

CDR3 DNA: TGTGCCATCAGTCTTGGGGCAGTCAGGACCTACGAGCAGTACTTC
CDR3 protein: CAISLGAVRTYEQYF
D gene: NA
CDR3 length: 15
V gene: TRBV10-3
clone size: NA
J gene: TRBJ2-7

CDR3 DNA: TGTGCTAGTGCCAGTCGTACCGGGGAGCTGTTTTTT
CDR3 protein: CASASRTGELFF
D gene: NA
CDR3 length: 12
V gene: TRBV12-5
clone size: NA
J gene: TRBJ2-2

CDR3 DNA: TGTGCCAGTAGTCCTTGGACAGGGAGGGTTGCCAGCAATCAGCCCCAGCATTTT
CDR3 protein: CASSPWTGRVASNQPQHF
D gene: TRBD1
CDR3 length: 18
V gene: TRBV19
clone size: NA
J gene: TRBJ1-5

CDR3 DNA: TGTGCCAGCAGCTTAGGCGGCCGGAACACTGAAGCTTTCTTT
CDR3 protein: CASSLGGRNTEAFF
D gene: NA
CDR3 length: 14
V gene: TRBV7-6
clone size: NA
J gene: TRBJ1-1

CDR3 DNA: TGTGCCAGCAGCTTAGCCGGAACAGGTCCTTACTTC
CDR3 protein: CASSLAGTGPYF
D gene: NA
CDR3 length: 12
V gene: TRBV7-9
clone size: NA
J gene: TRBJ2-5

CDR3 DNA: TGCAGCGTTGGTATTAGATCCCACACAGATACGCAGTATTTT
CDR3 protein: CSVGIRSHTDTQYF
D gene: NA
CDR3 length: 14
V gene: TRBV29-1
clone size: few
J gene: TRBJ2-3

CDR3 DNA: TGTGCCAGCTCACCCGGACAGGGGAGGGATGGGGCCAACGTCCTGACTTTC
CDR3 protein: CASSPGQGRDGANVLTF
D gene: TRBD1
CDR3 length: 17
V gene: TRBV18
clone size: NA
J gene: TRBJ2-6

CDR3 DNA: TGTGCCAGCAGCTTAAACTTCCCGGACACTGAAGCTTTCTTT
CDR3 protein: CASSLNFPDTEAFF
D gene: NA
CDR3 length: 14
V gene: TRBV7-9
clone size: few
J gene: TRBJ1-1

CDR3 DNA: TGTGCCAGCAGCTTGGGACAGGGAAAGTACGAGCAGTACTTC
CDR3 protein: CASSLGQGKYEQYF
D gene: TRBD1
CDR3 length: 14
V gene: TRBV5-4
clone size: NA
J gene: TRBJ2-7

CDR3 DNA: TGTGCCTGGAGTGTAATGGGGGGGGAGACCCAGTACTTC
CDR3 protein: CAWSVMGGETQYF
D gene: TRBD2
CDR3 length: 13
V gene: TRBV30
clone size: few
J gene: TRBJ2-5

CDR3 DNA: TGTGCCAGCAGCCAGGACCTAGAGGCCGGCGGGGCTTTCTTT
CDR3 protein: CASSQDLEAGGAFF
D gene: NA
CDR3 length: 14
V gene: TRBV4-2
clone size: NA
J gene: TRBJ1-1

CDR3 DNA: TGTGCCAGCACTATATCGATAACCTCCTACGAGCAGTACTTC
CDR3 protein: CASTISITSYEQYF
D gene: NA
CDR3 length: 14
V gene: TRBV2
clone size: NA
J gene: TRBJ2-7

CDR3 DNA: TGTGCCAGCAGTACGGTAGCTAACTATGGCTACACCTTC
CDR3 protein: CASSTVANYGYTF
D gene: NA
CDR3 length: 13
V gene: TRBV2
clone size: few
J gene: TRBJ1-2

CDR3 DNA: TGTGCCAGCCAGGAGAACACTGAAGCTTTCTTT
CDR3 protein: CASQENTEAFF
D gene: NA
CDR3 length: 11
V gene: TRBV13
clone size: NA
J gene: TRBJ1-1

CDR3 DNA: TGTGCCAGCACGACAGCAGATACGCAGTATTTT
CDR3 protein: CASTTADTQYF
D gene: NA
CDR3 length: 11
V gene: TRBV7-9
clone size: once
J gene: TRBJ2-3

CDR3 DNA: TGTGCCAGCAGGAAGACCGGGGGGCTTAGCACAGATACGCAGTATTTT
CDR3 protein: CASRKTGGLSTDTQYF
D gene: NA
CDR3 length: 16
V gene: TRBV4-2
clone size: NA
J gene: TRBJ2-3

CDR3 DNA: TGCGCCAGCAGCCAAGATCAGGCTAGCGGGAGGATCTACACAGATACGCAGTATTTT
CDR3 protein: CASSQDQASGRIYTDTQYF
D gene: TRBD2
CDR3 length: 19
V gene: TRBV4-3
clone size: NA
J gene: TRBJ2-3

CDR3 DNA: TGCAGCGCCTCGGGGGTGAACACTGAAGCTTTCTTT
CDR3 protein: CSASGVNTEAFF
D gene: NA
CDR3 length: 12
V gene: TRBV29-1
clone size: NA
J gene: TRBJ1-1

CDR3 DNA: TGTGCCAGCAGTAAAACGGACAGGGGGACCTATGGCTACACCTTC
CDR3 protein: CASSKTDRGTYGYTF
D gene: TRBD1
CDR3 length: 15
V gene: TRBV27
clone size: NA
J gene: TRBJ1-2

CDR3 DNA: TGTGCCAGCAGCTCCACTGCGAATCAGCCCCAGCATTTT
CDR3 protein: CASSSTANQPQHF
D gene: NA
CDR3 length: 13
V gene: TRBV5-6
clone size: NA
J gene: TRBJ1-5

CDR3 DNA: TGTGCCAGCAGCTCCACGGGACAGGGGATAACAGATACGCAGTATTTT
CDR3 protein: CASSSTGQGITDTQYF
D gene: TRBD1
CDR3 length: 16
V gene: TRBV7-9
clone size: few
J gene: TRBJ2-3

CDR3 DNA: TGTGCCACCAGCAGATTCCAGGGGGCTGGGGAAAAACTGTTTTTT
CDR3 protein: CATSRFQGAGEKLFF
D gene: TRBD1
CDR3 length: 15
V gene: TRBV15
clone size: NA
J gene: TRBJ1-4

CDR3 DNA: TGTGCCAGCAGCCCCCCCCCGGGGGGGCCGACAGATACGCAGTATTTT
CDR3 protein: CASSPPPGGPTDTQYF
D gene: TRBD2
CDR3 length: 16
V gene: TRBV5-4
clone size: NA
J gene: TRBJ2-3

CDR3 DNA: TGTGCCAGCAGTGAAGCTGTCAGGACAGCCTACGAGCAGTACTTC
CDR3 protein: CASSEAVRTAYEQYF
D gene: NA
CDR3 length: 15
V gene: TRBV6-1
clone size: NA
J gene: TRBJ2-7

CDR3 DNA: TGTGCCAGCAGTGGGACAGAGATTAATTCACCCCTCCACTTT
CDR3 protein: CASSGTEINSPLHF
D gene: TRBD1
CDR3 length: 14
V gene: TRBV6-5
clone size: NA
J gene: TRBJ1-6

CDR3 DNA: TGTGCTAGTGGTTTGGGCCGAGTCGACTACACCTTC
CDR3 protein: CASGLGRVDYTF
D gene: NA
CDR3 length: 12
V gene: TRBV12-5
clone size: NA
J gene: TRBJ1-2

CDR3 DNA: TGTGCCAGCAGCTTAAATAACAATGAGCAGTTCTTC
CDR3 protein: CASSLNNNEQFF
D gene: NA
CDR3 length: 12
V gene: TRBV7-6
clone size: few
J gene: TRBJ2-1

CDR3 DNA: TGCGCCAGCAGCCCGGGACACGTACAAGAGACCCAGTACTTC
CDR3 protein: CASSPGHVQETQYF
D gene: NA
CDR3 length: 14
V gene: TRBV5-1
clone size: few
J gene: TRBJ2-5

CDR3 DNA: TGTGCCAGCAACGTTGGGACAGGGGTGCATCAGCCCCAGCATTTT
CDR3 protein: CASNVGTGVHQPQHF
D gene: TRBD1
CDR3 length: 15
V gene: TRBV6-6
clone size: NA
J gene: TRBJ1-5

CDR3 DNA: TGTGCCAGCAGCTCCCCCGGGACAGGGCCCATGAACACCGGGGAGCTGTTTTTT
CDR3 protein: CASSSPGTGPMNTGELFF
D gene: TRBD1
CDR3 length: 18
V gene: TRBV7-2
clone size: NA
J gene: TRBJ2-2

CDR3 DNA: TGTGCCAGCAGCCACGAGGGCCAGGCCTACGAGCAGTACTTC
CDR3 protein: CASSHEGQAYEQYF
D gene: NA
CDR3 length: 14
V gene: TRBV5-4
clone size: NA
J gene: TRBJ2-7